These 5 T cell receptor beta chains originate from one sample sequenced in a study of T cell repertoires in cytomegalovirus infection. TCRdb re-called the reads through MiXCR, storing one row per CDR3 protein. Of 100,000 to 150,000 distinct CDR3 sequences listed, roughly 9% are singletons. The source material was PBMCs. These receptors originate from a human donor in good health (CMV status not recorded). Some clones in this sample may be carry-over from other donors' samples.

The J gene is TRBJ1-1, the V gene TRBV5-1, with 10 nucleotides matching TRBD1. Looked up from germline, CDR1 is SGHRS and CDR2 is YFSETQ. This CDR3 is 17 amino acids long. V was clipped by 3 bases and J by 0 bases; unmatched bases: 8. The CDR3 sequence: CASSSGQGTFMNTEAFF. CDR3 in DNA: TGCGCCAGCAGCTCGGGACAGGGGACTTTTATGAACACTGAAGCTTTCTTT.

This clonotype has ten or more counts. V usage is TRBV7-9 and J usage is TRBJ2-2; TRBD1 agrees at 8 bases. The CDR3 runs to 18 residues. Per the germline V gene, CDR1 is SEHNR and CDR2 is FQNEAQ (reference sequence). After removal of 5 bases from V and 3 bases from J, the junction contained 14 bases not matched to a gene. The chain's CDR3 is CASSNPRGHAIHTGELFF. CDR3 nucleotide sequence: TGTGCCAGCAGCAACCCCAGGGGGCACGCGATCCACACCGGGGAGCTGTTTTTT.

By sample share, this clonotype is medium-sized. The V gene is TRBV7-2, the J gene TRBJ2-7, with 8 bases aligning to TRBD1. This CDR3 is 17 amino acids long. The germline CDR1 and CDR2 sequences are SGHTA and FQGNSA. V shed 0 bases, J shed 4 bases, and the junction held 11 bases outside the gene matches. For the CDR3, the DNA is TGTGCCAGCAGCTTAGCCTCGGGGCGGACAGGGTTTTACGAGCAGTACTTC. It translates to CASSLASGRTGFYEQYF.

The table lists this clonotype with many counts. This rearrangement joins TRBV7-8 to TRBJ2-5; perhaps TRBD1 as D (5 bases). V lost 5 bases to trimming and J lost 1 base, with 11 bases between them. This CDR3 spans 14 amino acids. CDR1 SGHVS and CDR2 FQNEAQ come from the germline V gene. CDR3 sequence: CASSARQFQETQYF. CDR3 nucleotides: TGTGCCAGCAGCGCCCGACAGTTCCAAGAGACCCAGTACTTC.

This clonotype was recorded many times. CDR3 amino acids: CASSVTGELFF. The CDR3 DNA is TGTGCCAGCAGCGTAACCGGGGAGCTGTTTTTT. V is TRBV9 and J is TRBJ2-2, with D unresolved. V lost 1 base and J 5 bases, leaving 0 bases between the germline ends. The CDR3 is made up of 11 amino acids. Germline V CDR1 and CDR2: SGDLS, YYNGEE.